The 18 T cell receptor beta chains given below trace back to one sample, sequenced in a study of beta chain features in type 1 diabetes (dated by TCRdb to 2016 to 2018). Their antigens are not known. Broad study findings and their caveats: In all four CD4+ subsets, TCRB CDR3 length was moderately but significantly shorter in type 1 diabetes patients.

The library was built by means of the immunoSEQ multiplex PCR assay. The entire isolated RNA was reverse transcribed using the High Capacity cDNA Reverse Transcription Kit, and thus expressed TCRB transcripts were sequenced. Entries here come from immuneACCESS through TCRdb and include only in-frame sequences with V and J called. Some clones fail to appear in such tables; in the studies checked, an unresolved V gene covers under half of the shortfall, and the cause of the remainder is unknown. The sample table contains about 650,000 clones; only one count was recorded for around 12% of them. The ten most abundant clones make up over 0.1% of the sample. Sequences were obtained from naive CD4+ T cells from blood. The intended sense of this specimen's cell subset or site label: true naive CD4+ T cells. Receptor source: a man aged 25-45 years with type 1 diabetes.

The rearrangement links TRBV7-8 to TRBJ1-2; D might be TRBD1 (5 bases). V lost 2 bases and J 4 bases, leaving 8 bases between the germline ends. Germline lookup yields CDR1 SGHVS and CDR2 FQNEAQ. CDR3 length equals 13 residues. DNA for the CDR3: TGTGCCAGCAGCTTACCAGGGACCTATGGCTACACCTTC. It specifies CASSLPGTYGYTF.

In this sample, this clone turned up a few times. V is TRBV4-3 and J is TRBJ2-6; D remains ambiguous. Trimming left V 0 bases short and J 0 bases short, with 9 bases between. The V gene's germline CDR1 is LGHNA and CDR2 YSLEER. The CDR3 extends over 17 amino acids. The CDR3 DNA follows: TGCGCCAGCAGCCAAGAACCCAGAAACTCTGGGGCCAACGTCCTGACTTTC. Its protein product is CASSQEPRNSGANVLTF.

The CDR3 DNA reads as TGTGCCAGCAGCGGGGGACAGGACTATGGCTACACCTTC. It encodes CASSGGQDYGYTF. The chain combines TRBV9 with TRBJ1-2; 8 bases are a match to TRBD1. Germline CDR1 reads SGDLS; CDR2 reads YYNGEE. The CDR3 has 13 residues. The ends lost 3 bases at V and 3 bases at J; junction bases unmatched: 1.

A few counts support this clone. Other DNA sequences in the sample encode the same CDR3. The chain couples TRBV30 to TRBJ1-5, with D possibly matching TRBD1 (5 bases). V shed 0 bases and J shed 5 bases, with 8 bases lying between them. The germline gives CDR1 GTSNPN, CDR2 SVGIG (reference sequence). The CDR3 length is 13 residues. CDR3 in DNA: TGTGCCTGGAGTGTAAGAGGGGATCAGCCCCAGCATTTT. As protein: CAWSVRGDQPQHF.

The J gene is TRBJ1-4, the V gene TRBV4-3; D may be TRBD1 (5 bases). The germline V and J ends were trimmed by 3 bases and 0 bases, with 20 bases remaining between them. This CDR3 has 19 amino acids. Germline lookup yields CDR1 LGHNA and CDR2 YSLEER. CDR3 protein: CASSHSPAGGDATNEKLFF. CDR3 DNA sequence: TGCGCCAGCAGCCATTCCCCGGCGGGCGGGGACGCAACTAATGAAAAACTGTTTTTT.

The rearrangement joins TRBV6-5 to TRBJ1-5; TRBD1 might be the D (6 bases). This CDR3 has 16 amino acids. V dropped 2 bases and J dropped 5 bases, with 16 bases sitting between them. Germline V gives CDR1 MNHEY, CDR2 SVGAGI. CDR3 sequence (DNA): TGTGCCAGCAGTTACGGTTTGGGGGGCGAATATCAGCCCCAGCATTTT. Protein product: CASSYGLGGEYQPQHF.

The CDR3 nucleotides are TGTGCCAGCAGTACCCCAGGACAGGCCTACGAGCAGTACTTC. It codes for CASSTPGQAYEQYF. The chain recombines TRBV28 with TRBJ2-7; 7 bases align to TRBD1. Germline CDR1 reads MDHEN; CDR2 reads SYDVKM. J lost 2 bases, V lost 5 bases, and 6 bases had no gene match. The CDR3 consists of 14 residues.

V usage is TRBV29-1 and J usage is TRBJ2-3; D possibly corresponds to TRBD1 (5 bases). CDR1 and CDR2 from the germline V gene are SQVTM and ANQGSEA. V was cut by 6 bases and J by 4 bases, with 14 bases left in between. The CDR3 totals 13 residues. The CDR3 DNA is TGCAGCGTCCAGGGTAGTGGCCCAGATACGCAGTATTTT. Its translation: CSVQGSGPDTQYF.

This clone was counted a few times. The chain links TRBV18 to TRBJ2-4, with D perhaps matching TRBD2 (5 bases). CDR3 length: 14 amino acids. Germline CDR1 is KGHSH and CDR2 is LQKENI. The V gene lost 5 bases and the J gene lost 2 bases, with 10 bases spanning the gap. The CDR3 is CASSVGETKNIQYF. The CDR3 coding sequence is TGTGCCAGCTCAGTGGGAGAAACCAAAAACATTCAGTACTTC.

A few counts support this clone. Additional DNA sequences in this sample encode the identical CDR3. The chain is built from TRBV19 and TRBJ2-1; 10 nucleotides line up with TRBD2. J gave up 4 bases and V 4 bases, and 1 base lay outside the gene matches. The length of the CDR3 is 14 residues. Germline V gene sequence: CDR1 LNHDA, CDR2 SQIVND (reference sequence). The CDR3 DNA sequence: TGTGCCAGTAGTACACTAGCGGGGTACAATGAGCAGTTCTTC. Its translation is CASSTLAGYNEQFF.

In its sample, this clone was seen a few times. The chain employs TRBV7-2 and TRBJ2-7, with D perhaps TRBD1 or TRBD2 (5 bases each). Trimming stripped 0 bases from V and 5 bases from J, with 11 bases between. From germline, CDR1 is SGHTA and CDR2 FQGNSA. CDR3 length: 14 amino acids. The CDR3 is CASSLAWGFDEQYF. CDR3 in DNA: TGTGCCAGCAGCTTAGCGTGGGGGTTCGACGAGCAGTACTTC.

The chain couples TRBV5-1 to TRBJ2-3; no reliable D call. The V gene lost 0 bases and the J gene lost 3 bases, with 11 bases spanning the gap. Germline values: CDR1 SGHRS, CDR2 YFSETQ. The CDR3 has 15 amino acids. This CDR3 is CASSLGPADTDTQYF. CDR3 nucleotides: TGCGCCAGCAGCTTGGGTCCGGCAGATACAGATACGCAGTATTTT.

This clone has just a few counts. The genes are TRBV5-4 and TRBJ1-4, with D uncertain. This CDR3 contains 11 residues. Germline loops: CDR1 SGHNT, CDR2 YYREEE (reference sequence). V was trimmed by 2 bases and J by 8 bases, leaving 4 bases between them. This CDR3 is CASSFREKLFF. The CDR3 nucleotides are TGTGCCAGCAGCTTTAGGGAAAAACTGTTTTTT.

This clone was counted between two and nine times. The J gene is TRBJ1-6, the V gene TRBV11-2, with 11 nucleotides matching TRBD1. The CDR3 sequence is 17 residues long. J lost 9 bases, V lost 3 bases, and 10 bases had no gene match. From germline, CDR1 is SGHAT and CDR2 FQNNGV. DNA of the CDR3: TGTGCCAGCAGCTTTCAACCACCCGGGACAGGGGGTTCACCCCTCCACTTT. This gives the protein CASSFQPPGTGGSPLHF.

The chain carries TRBV5-1 and TRBJ2-5; D perhaps matches TRBD1 (5 bases). The CDR3 consists of 13 residues. Germline V CDR1 and CDR2: SGHRS, YFSETQ. V lost 2 bases and J lost 4, with 9 bases in between. Here the CDR3 reads CASSFTGSETQYF. The CDR3 nucleotides are TGCGCCAGCAGCTTCACAGGTTCAGAGACCCAGTACTTC.

This clone has only a few counts. The J gene is TRBJ2-7, the V gene TRBV25-1; D perhaps matches TRBD1 (5 bases). CDR3 length: 12 residues. V was shortened by 4 bases and J by 5 bases, with 9 bases between the two germline ends. Germline V lookup: CDR1 MGHDK, CDR2 SYGVNS. For the CDR3, the DNA is TGTGCCAGCAGTGCCCAAGGGGACGAGCAGTACTTC. This sequence encodes CASSAQGDEQYF.

Notes on this clone: The same CDR3 is also encoded by other DNA sequences in this sample. This rearrangement joins TRBV29-1 to TRBJ2-7, with 12 bases that match TRBD1. V lost 6 bases to trimming and J lost 5 bases; unmatched junction nucleotides: 2. The CDR3 length is 12 residues. Germline V gene lookup returns CDR1 SQVTM and CDR2 ANQGSEA. CDR3 nucleotides: TGCAGCGTGGGGACAGGGGGCAACGAGCAGTACTTC. This translates into CSVGTGGNEQYF.

This clone was seen a handful of times. The rearrangement links TRBV7-9 to TRBJ2-7, with a tentative D call TRBD2 (6 bases). The germline gives CDR1 SEHNR, CDR2 FQNEAQ (reference sequence). V was shortened by 0 bases and J by 1 base, with 16 bases between the two germline ends. This CDR3 has 17 amino acids. CDR3 protein: CASSLARVWRESYEQYF. The CDR3 nucleotides read TGTGCCAGCAGCTTAGCGAGGGTGTGGAGGGAATCCTACGAGCAGTACTTC.